This T cell receptor (beta chain) was sequenced in a study of PD-1 blockade in classical Hodgkin lymphoma. Findings and caveats of the study: Factors driving the repertoire differences, possibly disease activity or prior therapy, remain undefined. Diminished baseline TCR diversity has been reported in newly diagnosed patients relative to healthy donors.

Measured with immunoSEQ multiplex PCR; TCRdb has only the in-frame clones, and not every one. The repertoire has approximately 47,000 clones, just over 90% of them found once; the top ten carry 4% to 6%. Turning to this clone: Its antigen remains unidentified.

This sample's time point: newly diagnosed, previously untreated cHL patient sample. Untreated, newly diagnosed classical Hodgkin lymphoma PBMCs were comparators. CDR3 length: 13 residues. V shed 4 bases and J shed 4 bases, with 10 bases lying between them. In germline, CDR1 is LNHDA, CDR2 SQIVND (reference sequence). Specimen: peripheral blood mononuclear cells (PBMCs). This chain links TRBV19 with TRBJ1-2; no definite D call. The source is a human donor with classical Hodgkin lymphoma. The DNA for the CDR3 is TGTGCCAGTAGTAAGGGTCAGATCTATGGCTACACCTTC. The encoded protein is CASSKGQIYGYTF.